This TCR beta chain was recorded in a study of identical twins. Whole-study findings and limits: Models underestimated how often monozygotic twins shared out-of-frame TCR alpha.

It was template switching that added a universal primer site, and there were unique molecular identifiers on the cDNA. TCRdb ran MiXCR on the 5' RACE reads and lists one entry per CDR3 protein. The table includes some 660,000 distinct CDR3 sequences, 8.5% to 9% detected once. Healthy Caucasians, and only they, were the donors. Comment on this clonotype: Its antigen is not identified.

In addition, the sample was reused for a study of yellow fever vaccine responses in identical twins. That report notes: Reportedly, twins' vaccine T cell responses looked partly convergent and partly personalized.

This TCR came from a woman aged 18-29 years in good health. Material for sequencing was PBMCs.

The CDR3 loop is CASSQSRRDSEQYF. In DNA, the CDR3 is TGCGCCAGCAGTCAATCGAGGAGGGATTCCGAGCAGTACTTC. The chain joins TRBV23-1 to TRBJ2-7; the D gene is possibly TRBD2 (6 bases). TRBV23-1 is flagged as an ORF with uncertain function. This CDR3 region has 14 residues. With 0 bases removed from V and 6 bases from J, the gap between germline ends came to 12 bases.